This T cell receptor (beta chain) was documented in a study of shared clonotypes between healthy human individuals. Findings of the study overall: The study generally estimated greater richness for naive than memory subsets. A handful of donors had 5% to 6.5% of their naive CD4 clonotypes in common.

On this clone itself: Its antigen is undetermined.

Germline CDR1 MDHEN, CDR2 SYDVKM. Trimming pared 5 bases from V and 3 bases from J, leaving 17 bases between. The CDR3 sequence is 16 residues long. Only in-frame clones appear in the TCRdb table, and some are missing; sequencing was by immunoSEQ multiplex PCR. Of millions of clones listed, roughly 95% are singletons. Material: naive CD4+ T cells sorted from blood. The sample's subset: CD45RA+ positively selected. The receptor was isolated from a young man in good health. The V call is TRBV28, the J call TRBJ1-3; D may be TRBD1 (5 bases). CDR3 sequence (DNA): TGTGCCAGCAGTATCGGGGGGAAGCAGGATGGAAACACCATATATTTT. Translation gives CASSIGGKQDGNTIYF.